One sample yielded the 8 T cell receptor beta chains listed below, sequenced in a study of beta chain features in type 1 diabetes. Findings and caveats of the study: A moderate, significant TCRB CDR3 shortening appeared in type 1 diabetes across four CD4+ subsets.

Their cognate antigens are unknown. Every bit of the isolated RNA underwent reverse transcription, so sequencing read expressed TCRB transcripts. The table came from immunoSEQ multiplex PCR; TCRdb's copy has only in-frame clones and leaves some out. The data hold about 700,000 clones, with around an eighth observed a single time. The source material was naive CD4+ T cells from blood. The source is a young man with type 1 diabetes.

The chain joins TRBV27 to TRBJ2-5, with 15 positions matching TRBD2. CDR3 size: 16 residues. Germline V gives CDR1 MNHEY, CDR2 SMNVEV (reference sequence). Germline trimming cut 4 bases from V and 1 base from J; bases unmatched to any gene: 1. CDR3 amino acids: CASSSGLAGGQETQYF. The CDR3 bases are TGTGCCAGCAGTTCGGGACTAGCGGGGGGCCAAGAGACCCAGTACTTC.

This clone was recorded a few times. CDR3 nucleotides: TGTGCCTGGACTCGGGACACGTTGAATGAGCAGTTCTTC. Translating gives CAWTRDTLNEQFF. The V gene is TRBV30, the J gene TRBJ2-1; possibly TRBD1 for D (6 bases). Trimming removed 4 bases from V and 7 bases from J, with 14 bases in between. The CDR3 sequence is 13 residues long. Germline V lookup: CDR1 GTSNPN, CDR2 SVGIG (reference sequence). The full variable domain, with the rest looked up from reference TRBV30 and TRBJ2-1, is SQTIHQWPATLVQPVGSPLSLECTVEGTSNPNLYWYRQAAGRGLQLLFYSVGIGQISSEVPQNLSASRPQDRQFILSSKKLLLSDSGFYLCAWTRDTLNEQFFGPGTRLTVL.

The DNA for the CDR3 is TGTGCCTGGGACGGGACACTCAGCTCCTACAATGAGCAGTTCTTC. This translates into CAWDGTLSSYNEQFF. The chain joins TRBV30 to TRBJ2-1, with D tentatively TRBD1 (6 bases). The germline CDR1 and CDR2 sequences are GTSNPN and SVGIG (reference sequence). The CDR3 spans 15 residues. Trimming left V 5 bases short and J 0 bases short, with 14 bases between. Together with reference TRBV30 and TRBJ2-1, the CDR3 gives the full variable domain: SQTIHQWPATLVQPVGSPLSLECTVEGTSNPNLYWYRQAAGRGLQLLFYSVGIGQISSEVPQNLSASRPQDRQFILSSKKLLLSDSGFYLCAWDGTLSSYNEQFFGPGTRLTVL.

This clone was seen more than once but under ten times. V gene TRBV9 combines with J gene TRBJ2-3; TRBD2 aligns across 11 bases. Germline V lookup: CDR1 SGDLS, CDR2 YYNGEE. The CDR3 has 18 residues. V was clipped by 4 bases and J by 2 bases; unmatched bases: 12. The CDR3 protein is CASSSRRLAGTITDTQYF. The CDR3 DNA reads TGTGCCAGCAGCTCCAGAAGACTAGCGGGGACCATCACAGATACGCAGTATTTT.

This clone was counted between two and nine times. The genes are TRBV25-1 and TRBJ2-1; tentatively, D is TRBD1 (6 bases). V was clipped by 3 bases and J by 13 bases, with 13 bases between them. This CDR3 spans 12 amino acids. Germline CDR1 reads MGHDK; CDR2 reads SYGVNS. CDR3 loop: CASSDQTGIQFF. In DNA, the CDR3 is TGTGCCAGCAGTGACCAAACAGGGATACAGTTCTTC.

J is TRBJ1-2 and V is TRBV27, with a weak D call TRBD1 (5 bases). Between the trimmed V and J ends, which lost 0 bases and 2 bases, there was a span of 13 bases. Per the germline V gene, CDR1 is MNHEY and CDR2 is SMNVEV (reference sequence). The CDR3 loop spans 16 amino acids. The CDR3 DNA follows: TGTGCCAGCAGTTTATCAAGGGGCGATCAAAACTATGGCTACACCTTC. The encoded protein is CASSLSRGDQNYGYTF.

For the CDR3, the DNA is TGTGCCTGGAGTTTGGCAGGGGTGGGCGAAAAACTGTTTTTT. Translation gives CAWSLAGVGEKLFF. The rearrangement uses TRBV30 and TRBJ1-4, with D possibly matching TRBD1 (6 bases). CDR1 GTSNPN and CDR2 SVGIG come from the germline V gene (reference sequence). The CDR3 loop spans 14 amino acids. V lost 2 bases to trimming and J lost 8 bases, with 15 bases between them.

This clone was picked up a small number of times. The CDR3 loop reads CASRSVGDGYTF. Written as DNA, the CDR3 is TGTGCCAGCAGATCCGTTGGGGATGGCTACACCTTC. The V call is TRBV6-5, the J call TRBJ1-2; D is unclear. The CDR3 extends over 12 amino acids. Trimming removed 6 bases from V and 6 bases from J, with 11 bases in between. CDR1 and CDR2 from the germline V gene are MNHEY and SVGAGI.